This entry features one T cell receptor (beta chain) sequence. Per the authors' pipeline: For nucleated cells, counts were estimated from reference gene primer amplification. Sequencing was performed with immunoSEQ multiplex PCR; in TCRdb, only in-frame clones are kept and a portion is missing. The DNA gave D and trimming, while V, J and clone size come from that table. The sample includes 90,000 or so clones, about 90% of them seen just once. Trimming removed 2 bases from V and 0 bases from J, with 11 bases in between. Germline loops: CDR1 SGHAT, CDR2 FQNNGV. The CDR3 contains 16 residues. The source of the sample is a study of blood T cell repertoires in COVID-19. About the research overall: Donors in the United States, Italy and Spain gave samples during acute or convalescent COVID-19. T cells, B-cell-depleted T cells, or PBMCs supplied cDNA or gDNA.

This sequence was found in a man aged 80 or over with acute or convalescent COVID-19. V usage is TRBV11-2 and J usage is TRBJ1-3; D unresolved. Sequencing used peripheral blood. CDR3 region: CASSLRPSGSGNTIYF. The CDR3 coding sequence is TGTGCCAGCAGCTTACGTCCCTCGGGCTCTGGAAACACCATATATTTT.